This is a list of T cell receptor beta chains from one sample in a study of OX40 agonist ivuxolimab in advanced cancers. Sequenced by immunoSEQ multiplex PCR; TCRdb stores in-frame clones only, minus some. The table includes 99,000 or so clones, 85% to 95% detected once. Sequenced here: CD4+ or CD8+ T cells sorted from blood, sampled in a trial of the OX40 agonist ivuxolimab. Receptor source: an adult with an advanced solid tumor such as melanoma, head and neck, liver or kidney cancer. The CDR3 runs from the conserved cysteine through the conserved F or W. For some rows the clone size is stated as once, few or many, or as a class when expanded; others skip it.

v_call clone_size cdr3_aa
TRBV27 - CASSLRTGSGANVLTF
TRBV7-9 once CASSLAFGDTQYF
TRBV13 - CASSTMGDSYGYTF
TRBV28 once CASRGGNNQPQHF
TRBV6-6 - CASSLGTVGNYGYTF
TRBV5-4 - CASSFVADRNEQFF
TRBV7-9 - CASSLGGFNTEAFF
TRBV5-1 - CASKSGGDTQYF
TRBV19 - CASSIGSSGNTIYF
TRBV6-6 - CASSYETESSYEQYF
TRBV7-3 few CASSARQGSEQFF
TRBV9 - CASSVGWDYGYTF
TRBV28 - CASSPRLGSYNSPLHF
TRBV19 - CASSDRPAVGKLFF
TRBV9 - CASSEDRGTGELFF
TRBV7-2 - CASSPGAGRYEQFF
TRBV11-3 - CASSSTTGGSGGYTF
TRBV25-1 once CASSDPGVGTEAFF
TRBV13 - CASSSPFFGGGRSSYNEQFF
TRBV5-3 - CARSPDRVESGYTF
TRBV6-6 - CASKLDFGKSPLHF
TRBV2 - CASSELGETQYF
TRBV7-9 - CASSSGTESDTQYF
TRBV6-5 - CASSAGPEAFF
TRBV5-1 once CASSPGQGSNEQYF
TRBV7-3 - CASSLTRGGADTQYF
TRBV4-2 - CASSPTMAGSTDTQYF
TRBV27 - CASSLFASPPGYNEQFF
TRBV4-2 - CASSHPGTRPSYNEQFF
TRBV6-1 - CASSGRDPPLWIETQYF
TRBV5-4 - CASSPKAGLFPLAFF
TRBV6-5 - CASSSTGSSSNTIYF
TRBV15 - CATSRDYARQNNQPQHF
TRBV2 - CASSETGGNNQPQHF
TRBV11-1 - CASSLVSGGSYEQYF
TRBV9 - CASSVGHPGAGNTIYF
TRBV2 once CASNGAGGYGYTF
TRBV28 - CASSLWGGNTEAFF
TRBV7-9 - CASVTGTQETQYF
TRBV28 - CASSSTGPNQPQHF
TRBV6-1 - CASSKLAGAAQYF
TRBV15 - CATSRNPAADTEAFF
TRBV19 - CASSIGTGYPGELFF
TRBV20-1 once CSAGLYNEQFF
TRBV29-1 - CSVESTRGWNEQFF
TRBV28 - CASNLAGGGTDTQYF
TRBV7-2 - CASSLGHYYGYTF
TRBV15 - CATSRDPVAGWETQYF